The TCR beta chain under discussion was sequenced for a study of regulatory and conventional T cells in RAG deficiency (dated by TCRdb to 2015 to 2018). With regard to the full study: To compare the diversity and composition of the repertoires of Treg, conventional CD4+ and CD8+ T cells between RAG-deficient patients and healthy controls, the study applied high-throughput TCR beta sequencing.

The library came from the immunoSEQ multiplex PCR assay. Genomic DNA from the sorted T-cell subsets was used to amplify and sequence rearranged TCR beta chain products. The study's processing was this. Shannon entropy and Simpson indices were used to quantify the repertoire diversity of productive TCR beta rearrangements. Clonal expansion was assessed using the summed frequency of the 100 most abundant productive TCR beta clonotypes among total reads. The TRB repertoires were scored with a self-reactivity index built on which amino acids appear at CDR3beta positions 6 and 7. Two-way ANOVA was used for repertoire analyses, and Student t or Mann-Whitney tests were used for flow cytometric analyses. The table was pulled from immuneACCESS by TCRdb, which kept in-frame rearrangements only. Such tables lose some clones; where checked, under half of the loss comes from unresolved V genes, and the rest has no known cause. V and J calls and clone size are as listed in that table; D and trimming were resolved from the DNA. This sample gives thousands of clones in total; 80% of them show up just once. The ten biggest clones cover 34% of the sample.

The CDR3, cysteine through phenylalanine, is 14 amino acids long. This entry keeps only the CDR3 DNA: 42 bases, framed from base 1. V has 4 bases trimmed and J has 6 bases trimmed; junction bases matching no gene number 6. As encoded in the germline V gene, CDR1 is SGHDT while CDR2 is YYEEEE. Study-wide conclusions, independent of this receptor: Shorter CDR3 lengths were found in all patient T-cell subsets, and >85% Treg-Tconv repertoire overlap at nucleotide and amino acid level was observed in Omenn syndrome patients. Some T-cell subset analyses were not done for some subjects. RAG-deficient patients showed markedly lower Shannon entropy and higher Simpson indices than control T-cell subpopulations. In Omenn syndrome and CID/AS patients compared with controls, roughly 97-fold fewer unique TCR beta sequences were detected from Treg cells, versus roughly 9.4-fold fewer for other subsets. Sorted CD25-high CD127-low cells from Omenn syndrome patients may represent peripherally activated cells rather than bona fide Treg cells.

With regard to this clone: It has no known antigen specificity. No base qualities exist here, and no much larger clone lies one base off it.

About eight healthy control donors served as the comparison group for repertoire analyses. Before genomic DNA extraction, CD8+ T cells lacking CD4 were purified from blood. This same sample was also part of a study on regulatory T cells. From the second report: In the multiplex PCR, 52 forward TRBV primers and 13 reverse TRBJ primers were used, and assay-based and computational corrections were applied for amplification bias. Repertoires from patients had restricted unique TRB V-J pairs and skewed V and J gene usage, with the strongest effect in regulatory T cells. Between CD3G-deficient patients and healthy controls, the study compared T-cell receptor beta repertoires in sorted regulatory T cells, conventional CD4+ T cells and CD8+ T cells. Ficoll density separation was used to isolate peripheral blood mononuclear cells. A FACSAria cell sorter was used to isolate CD3+ CD8+ CD4- T cells. Within the immunoSEQ assay, multiplex PCR amplified rearranged TRB loci from genomic DNA. Sequencing of the TRB amplicons was done on an Illumina HiSeq platform. Custom algorithms error-filtered the raw sequences and aligned the raw sequences to reference gene sequences, after which the immunoSEQ online tools were used for analysis. Frequencies of productive and nonproductive TRB rearrangements were evaluated among both unique and total sequences. Prism software was used to run t tests, Mann-Whitney tests or two-way ANOVA for comparisons between groups.

The receptor was isolated from a human donor in good health. The sample comprised CD8+ T cells sorted from blood. The sequence joins TRBV5-6 to TRBJ2-1; 8 central bases correspond to TRBD2. The DNA reads as follows: TGTGCCAGCAGCACGGGACTAGGCCTCAATGAGCAGTTCTTC. This gives the protein CASSTGLGLNEQFF.